This entry lists 18 T cell receptor beta chains sequenced from one sample in a study of cytomegalovirus exposure and HLA in healthy donors. The PCR ran on 60 Vbeta and 13 Jbeta primers. Produced via immunoSEQ multiplex PCR; TCRdb's table is partial and in-frame only. The data hold some 150,000 clones, with 70% to 80% observed a single time. Sequencing used PBMCs. The receptors come from a female donor in good health and CMV-seronegative.

This clone was counted once. This CDR3 is CASSCSGSTDTQYF. CDR3 nucleotides: TGTGCCAGCAGCTGTAGCGGGAGCACAGATACGCAGTATTTT. The chain recombines TRBV11-2 with TRBJ2-3; 7 nucleotides match TRBD2. Germline CDR1 reads SGHAT; CDR2 reads FQNNGV. This CDR3 contains 14 residues. V shed 4 bases, J shed 0 bases, and the junction held 1 base outside the gene matches.

The chain employs TRBV5-1 and TRBJ2-4, with 7 positions matching TRBD1. Germline lookup yields CDR1 SGHRS and CDR2 YFSETQ. The V and J ends lost 2 bases and 0 bases, in that order; junction bases with no gene match: 17. The CDR3 runs 20 residues. The CDR3 DNA sequence: TGCGCCAGCAGCTTTGACCCGGGACAGCAAGTGATCTCAGCCAAAAACATTCAGTACTTC. The encoded protein is CASSFDPGQQVISAKNIQYF. Full variable domain (remainder filled in from reference TRBV5-1 and TRBJ2-4): KAGVTQTPRYLIKTRGQQVTLSCSPISGHRSVSWYQQTPGQGLQFLFEYFSETQRNKGNFPGRFSGRQFSNSRSEMNVSTLELGDSALYLCASSFDPGQQVISAKNIQYFGAGTRLSVL.

V gene TRBV13 combines with J gene TRBJ2-1; 12 nucleotides match TRBD2. Germline V lookup: CDR1 PRHDT, CDR2 FYEKMQ (reference sequence). V trimming: 5 bases; J trimming: 0 bases; junction bases outside the gene matches: 8. The CDR3 has 18 amino acids. The CDR3 DNA sequence: TGTGCCAGCAGCCCGGGACTAGCGGGCCTGAGCTCCTACAATGAGCAGTTCTTC. It is translated as CASSPGLAGLSSYNEQFF.

This chain connects TRBV18 to TRBJ2-2; 8 bases match TRBD2. The germline gives CDR1 KGHSH, CDR2 LQKENI. V lost 2 bases and J lost 3; bases outside the gene matches: 5. This CDR3 is 16 amino acids long. CDR3 DNA sequence: TGTGCCAGCTCACCAACGGGGGGGCAGCACACCGGGGAGCTGTTTTTT. The encoded protein is CASSPTGGQHTGELFF.

Of note for this clone: The junction shows a germline mismatch at one end, possibly a read error. The V gene is TRBV5-6, the J gene TRBJ1-2; D ambiguous. Germline V gene data show CDR1 as SGHDT and CDR2 as YYEEEE. This CDR3 has 12 residues. The CDR3 protein is CASSLERRLFSF. CDR3 DNA sequence: TGTGCCAGCAGCTTGGAACGGAGGCTCTTCTCCTTC.

The chain joins TRBV6-5 to TRBJ2-3; D might be TRBD1 (6 bases). The length of the CDR3 is 14 residues. V was cut by 11 bases and J by 3 bases, with 18 bases left in between. Looked up from germline, CDR1 is MNHEY and CDR2 is SVGAGI. This CDR3 is CAGETGYGTDTQYF. The CDR3 nucleotides are TGTGCCGGGGAGACAGGTTATGGTACAGATACGCAGTATTTT.

The chain has TRBV19 and TRBJ2-2; TRBD2 matches 10 bases. J gave up 3 bases and V 4 bases, and 8 bases lay outside the gene matches. The CDR3 loop spans 17 amino acids. Germline CDR1 LNHDA, CDR2 SQIVND (reference sequence). CDR3 protein: CASSRPRLAGDTGELFF. The DNA for the CDR3 is TGTGCCAGTAGTAGGCCTCGACTAGCGGGCGACACCGGGGAGCTGTTTTTT.

The chain links TRBV9 to TRBJ2-3; D is undetermined. Germline assignment: CDR1 SGDLS and CDR2 YYNGEE. The CDR3 is 11 residues long. Deletions cut 0 bases from V and 8 bases from J, with 4 bases between. The CDR3 DNA reads TGTGCCAGCAGCGTAGATCTTACGCAGTATTTT. It is translated as CASSVDLTQYF.

The sample holds a few counts of this clone. J is TRBJ2-3 and V is TRBV11-2; no firm D call. Germline lookup yields CDR1 SGHAT and CDR2 FQNNGV. The CDR3 spans 15 residues. The germline V and J ends were trimmed by 5 bases and 5 bases, with 17 bases remaining between them. The CDR3 reads CASSPPGLERDTQYF. The CDR3 DNA sequence: TGTGCCAGCAGCCCCCCCGGTTTGGAGCGAGATACGCAGTATTTT.

A single count supports this clone. The rearrangement links TRBV9 to TRBJ2-7; possible D gene TRBD2, 5 bases. The CDR3 runs 15 residues. Trimming left V 0 bases short and J 2 bases short, with 12 bases between. Looked up from germline, CDR1 is SGDLS and CDR2 is YYNGEE. The CDR3 sequence is CASSVGNSEAYEQYF. CDR3 coding DNA: TGTGCCAGCAGCGTAGGAAATAGCGAGGCCTACGAGCAGTACTTC.

Details on this clone: Germline and junction disagree at one end, which may indicate a read error. V gene TRBV5-1 combines with J gene TRBJ2-6, with a possible D match to TRBD1 (6 bases). The CDR3 has 15 amino acids. The V gene's germline CDR1 is SGHRS and CDR2 YFSETQ. The CDR3 DNA follows: TGCGCCAGCAGTCCTACAGGGCCTGGGGCCAACGGCCTGACTTTC. Encoded protein: CASSPTGPGANGLTF. Using reference TRBV5-1 and TRBJ2-6 for the parts outside the CDR3, the full variable domain is KAGVTQTPRYLIKTRGQQVTLSCSPISGHRSVSWYQQTPGQGLQFLFEYFSETQRNKGNFPGRFSGRQFSNSRSEMNVSTLELGDSALYLCASSPTGPGANGLTFGAGSRLTVL.

The V gene is TRBV30, the J gene TRBJ1-6; possible D gene TRBD1, 6 bases. The CDR3 is 14 amino acids. The germline V gene encodes CDR1 GTSNPN and CDR2 SVGIG (reference sequence). Between the trimmed V and J ends, which lost 7 bases and 6 bases, there was a span of 16 bases. CDR3 in DNA: TGTGCCTTAGAACAGGGCATTGGTAATTCACCCCTCCACTTT. It specifies CALEQGIGNSPLHF.

V and J are TRBV18 and TRBJ1-3, with 7 bases that match TRBD1. Per germline, CDR1 KGHSH and CDR2 LQKENI. V was clipped by 3 bases and J by 1 base; unmatched bases: 3. The CDR3 runs 15 residues. The CDR3 sequence is CASSPSTGSGNTIYF. The CDR3 DNA reads TGTGCCAGCTCACCCTCGACAGGGTCTGGAAACACCATATATTTT.

The J gene is TRBJ2-2, the V gene TRBV27, with a weak D call TRBD2 (5 bases). V was trimmed by 6 bases and J by 5 bases, leaving 13 bases between them. This CDR3 is built from 14 residues. The germline CDR1 and CDR2 sequences are MNHEY and SMNVEV (reference sequence). CDR3 region: CASRISPGTGELFF. CDR3 DNA sequence: TGTGCCAGCAGAATCTCCCCGGGGACCGGGGAGCTGTTTTTT.

The chain is built from TRBV18 and TRBJ2-7; TRBD1 aligns across 7 bases. J lost 6 bases, V lost 3 bases, and 14 bases had no gene match. This CDR3 is built from 16 residues. The germline CDR1 and CDR2 sequences are KGHSH and LQKENI. The CDR3 reads CASSPQPPTGTGEQYF. DNA for the CDR3: TGTGCCAGCTCACCCCAACCGCCGACAGGGACGGGCGAGCAGTACTTC.

The chain's CDR3 is CASGDALEDTEAFF. The CDR3 DNA sequence: TGTGCCAGCGGAGACGCTCTAGAGGACACTGAAGCTTTCTTT. The V call is TRBV28, the J call TRBJ1-1; D call uncertain. Germline values: CDR1 MDHEN, CDR2 SYDVKM. Trimming took off 8 bases at V and 3 bases at J, with 16 bases between the two ends. The CDR3 totals 14 residues.

The rearrangement uses TRBV7-9 and TRBJ2-7; D is uncertain. Per germline, CDR1 SEHNR and CDR2 FQNEAQ (reference sequence). Deletions cut 5 bases from V and 2 bases from J, with 7 bases between. The CDR3 spans 12 residues. The chain's CDR3 is CASSPDTYEQYF. Here the CDR3 DNA reads TGTGCCAGCAGCCCAGACACCTACGAGCAGTACTTC.

The V and J genes are TRBV6-4 and TRBJ2-1; the match to TRBD1 covers 8 bases. Unmatched junction bases numbered 5, after V lost 5 bases and J lost 2 bases. Germline CDR1 and CDR2: MRHNA and SNTAGT. The CDR3 has 15 residues. The CDR3 region is CASSTTGGAYNEQFF. CDR3 bases: TGTGCCAGCAGTACTACAGGGGGAGCCTACAATGAGCAGTTCTTC.